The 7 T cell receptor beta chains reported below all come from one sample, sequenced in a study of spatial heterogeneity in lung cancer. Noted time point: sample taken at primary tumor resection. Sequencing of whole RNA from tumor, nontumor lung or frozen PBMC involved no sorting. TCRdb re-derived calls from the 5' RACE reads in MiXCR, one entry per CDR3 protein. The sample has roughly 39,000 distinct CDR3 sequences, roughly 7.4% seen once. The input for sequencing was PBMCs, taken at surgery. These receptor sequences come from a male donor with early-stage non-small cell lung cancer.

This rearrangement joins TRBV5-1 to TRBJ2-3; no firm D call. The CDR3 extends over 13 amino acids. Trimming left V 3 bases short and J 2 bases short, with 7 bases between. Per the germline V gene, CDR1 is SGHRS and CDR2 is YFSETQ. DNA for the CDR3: TGCGCCAGCAGCTCGTCCCCCACAGATACGCAGTATTTT. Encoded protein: CASSSSPTDTQYF. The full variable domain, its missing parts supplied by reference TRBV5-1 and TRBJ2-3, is KAGVTQTPRYLIKTRGQQVTLSCSPISGHRSVSWYQQTPGQGLQFLFEYFSETQRNKGNFPGRFSGRQFSNSRSEMNVSTLELGDSALYLCASSSSPTDTQYFGPGTRLTVL.

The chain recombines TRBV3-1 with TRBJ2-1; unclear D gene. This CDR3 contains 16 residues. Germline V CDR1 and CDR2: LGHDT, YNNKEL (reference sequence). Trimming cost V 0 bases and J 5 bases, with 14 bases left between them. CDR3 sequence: CASSQDWNQRHNEQFF. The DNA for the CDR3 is TGTGCCAGCAGCCAAGATTGGAACCAGAGACACAATGAGCAGTTCTTC.

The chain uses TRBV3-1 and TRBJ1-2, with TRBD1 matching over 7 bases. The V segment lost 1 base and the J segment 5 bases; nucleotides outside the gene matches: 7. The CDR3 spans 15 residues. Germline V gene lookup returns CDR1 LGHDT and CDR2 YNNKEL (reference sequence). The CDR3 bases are TGTGCCAGCAGCCAAGGGGTTGGGGACAGATATGGCTACACCTTC. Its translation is CASSQGVGDRYGYTF.

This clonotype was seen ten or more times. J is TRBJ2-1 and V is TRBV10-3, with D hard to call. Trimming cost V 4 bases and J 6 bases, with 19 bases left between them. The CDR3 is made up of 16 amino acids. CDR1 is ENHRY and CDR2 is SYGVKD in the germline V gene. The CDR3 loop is CAISAPEKGFGNEQFF. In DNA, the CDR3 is TGTGCCATCAGTGCACCCGAGAAAGGGTTTGGCAATGAGCAGTTCTTC.

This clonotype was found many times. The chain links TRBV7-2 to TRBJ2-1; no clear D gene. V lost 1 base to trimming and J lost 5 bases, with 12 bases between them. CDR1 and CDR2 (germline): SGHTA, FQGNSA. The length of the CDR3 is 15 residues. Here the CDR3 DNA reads TGTGCCAGCAGCTTAGACCTCCAATCCCACAATGAGCAGTTCTTC. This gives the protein CASSLDLQSHNEQFF. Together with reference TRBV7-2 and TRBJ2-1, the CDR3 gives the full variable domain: GAGVSQSPSNKVTEKGKDVELRCDPISGHTALYWYRQSLGQGLEFLIYFQGNSAPDKSGLPSDRFSAERTGGSVSTLTIQRTQQEDSAVYLCASSLDLQSHNEQFFGPGTRLTVL.

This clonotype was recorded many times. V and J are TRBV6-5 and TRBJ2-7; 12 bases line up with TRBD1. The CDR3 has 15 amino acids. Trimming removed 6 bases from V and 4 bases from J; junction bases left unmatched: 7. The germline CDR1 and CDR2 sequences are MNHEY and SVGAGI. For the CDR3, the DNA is TGTGCCAGCAGCTCCGGGACAGGGGGCAGGTACGAGCAGTACTTC. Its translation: CASSSGTGGRYEQYF.

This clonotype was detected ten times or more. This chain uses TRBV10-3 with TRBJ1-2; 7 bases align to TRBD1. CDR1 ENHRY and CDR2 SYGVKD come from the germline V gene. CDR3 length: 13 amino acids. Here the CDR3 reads CASLGGANYGYTF. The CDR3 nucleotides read TGTGCGTCCCTAGGGGGCGCAAACTATGGCTACACCTTC.